The rows below give T cell receptor beta chains drawn from one sample of a study of blood T cell dynamics during melanoma immunotherapy. Produced via immunoSEQ multiplex PCR; TCRdb's table is partial and in-frame only. This sample has around 15,000 clones; about 94% occur once, and the top ten carry roughly 0.22%. This sample comprised effector memory CD8+ T cells from blood, obtained from a patient treated with checkpoint blockade. These receptors were collected from a human donor with melanoma. The CDR3 runs from the conserved cysteine through the conserved F or W.

>TRBJ2-7|TRBV7-2
CASSLKRYEQYF
>TRBJ2-1|TRBV27
CATRTANEQFF
>TRBJ2-7|TRBV29-1
CSVEGTSGSVSYEQYF
>TRBJ2-1|TRBV2
CARTTSGRAVDEQFF
>TRBJ2-1|TRBV9
CASSTSGRSYNEQFF
>TRBJ2-3|TRBV4-1
CASSRVLGTDTQYF
>TRBJ2-7|TRBV5-6
CASSSRDRGSYEQYF
>TRBJ2-3|TRBV10-3
CAISESEGGPPDTQYF
>TRBJ2-5|TRBV7-9
CASRSGLVPETQYF
>TRBJ2-7|TRBV2
CASTYGPSYEQYF
>TRBJ1-5|TRBV5-4
CASSLYGSSQPQHF
>TRBJ2-5|TRBV7-9
CASSYKRGEKVAAKETQYF
>TRBJ2-5|TRBV7-9
CASSQQREERETQYF
>TRBJ1-5|TRBV28
CASSPHQGSNQPQHF
>TRBJ1-1|TRBV7-6
CASSTNRGNTEAFF
>TRBJ2-7|TRBV5-6
CASAEDRGHEQYF
>TRBJ2-3|TRBV4-1
CASSPRETSTDTQYF
>TRBJ2-1|TRBV14
CASSPQGGGTYNEQFF
>TRBJ2-1|TRBV25-1
CASSPPSAYEQFF
>TRBJ2-7|TRBV9
CASSSTPYEQYF
>TRBJ2-1|TRBV29-1
CSVLGATYNEQFF
>TRBJ1-1|TRBV9
CASSVGDRPTAAFF
>TRBJ1-2|TRBV6-1
CASSEPGRNYGYTF
>TRBJ2-7|TRBV28
CASSLFGKGAREQYF
>TRBJ2-7|TRBV27
CASGTGTIPTEQYF
>TRBJ1-5|TRBV28
CASSRGRLSNQPQHF
>TRBJ2-3|TRBV5-1
CASSFWREGREDTQYF
>TRBJ2-3|TRBV28
CASSLNPWAGDGTDTQYF
>TRBJ2-3|TRBV6-6
CASSKGRAPSTDTQYF
>TRBJ2-7|TRBV6-6
CASSYRDRLYEQYF
>TRBJ2-7|TRBV7-2
CASGFVGVLYEQYF
>TRBJ2-1|TRBV28
CAGRLAGGDNEQFF
>TRBJ2-1|TRBV6-4
CASGPGTGGYNEQFF
>-|TRBV7-6
CASSQAGGARYEQYF
>TRBJ2-3|TRBV5-4
CASSSGTGTDTQYF
>TRBJ1-1|TRBV9
CASSAAWGLNTEAFF
>TRBJ2-7|TRBV5-8
CASSLARGFYEQYF
>TRBJ2-7|TRBV28
CASKPGTGGSLPQYF
>TRBJ2-7|TRBV5-6
CASSLERDYEQYF
>TRBJ1-1|TRBV5-8
CASRPDSPEAFF
>TRBJ2-1|TRBV29-1
CSVGPWDRVRNEQFF
>TRBJ1-5|TRBV28
CASTRGWNQPQHF
>TRBJ2-1|TRBV10-1
CASSFSAEQFF
>TRBJ2-7|TRBV28
CASSLAIQAGDSAYEQYF
>TRBJ1-5|TRBV5-6
CASSLWGYSNQPQHF
>TRBJ2-1|TRBV5-6
CASSVGRGRAPYNEQFF
>TRBJ2-7|TRBV4-1
CASSSFASGTDVYEQYF
>TRBJ2-1|TRBV14
CASSHQTGNEQFF
>TRBJ2-1|TRBV13
CASSLASGYNEQFF
>TRBJ2-3|TRBV27
CASSPTSGDTDTQYF